These 23 T cell receptor beta chains came from one sample sequenced in a study of blood T cell repertoires in COVID-19. TCRdb's table, derived via immunoSEQ multiplex PCR, lists solely in-frame clones and lacks some. The sample contains around 340,000 clones, about nine tenths of which appear only once. Sequenced sample: PBMCs or T cells enriched from blood (not recorded which). Receptor source: a woman aged 30 to 39 who had been exposed to COVID-19.

This clone has just one count. J is TRBJ2-1 and V is TRBV5-4; 7 positions match TRBD2. Per germline, CDR1 SGHNT and CDR2 YYREEE (reference sequence). The CDR3 is made up of 14 amino acids. The J segment lost 7 bases and the V segment lost 0 bases, leaving 4 bases of the junction unmatched. CDR3 bases: TGTGCCAGCAGCTTGGAGGGAGGGCTAAATGAGCAGTTCTTC. Its translation: CASSLEGGLNEQFF.

The rearrangement links TRBV18 to TRBJ2-5; TRBD1 matches at 10 bases. The CDR3 covers 15 residues. Germline CDR1 and CDR2: KGHSH and LQKENI. V lost 3 bases to trimming and J lost 5 bases; unmatched junction nucleotides: 6. The CDR3 DNA sequence: TGTGCCAGCTCACCCCGGGACAGGGGATGGGAGACCCAGTACTTC. As protein: CASSPRDRGWETQYF.

J is TRBJ2-7 and V is TRBV19, with 10 nucleotides matching TRBD2. Germline assignment: CDR1 LNHDA and CDR2 SQIVND (reference sequence). The CDR3 length is 16 residues. The trim removed 3 bases at V and 5 bases at J, leaving 10 bases unmatched. CDR3 in DNA: TGTGCCAGTAGTATCTCAGAATGGGGACTAGCGAACGAGCAGTACTTC. It is translated as CASSISEWGLANEQYF.

This chain joins TRBV5-1 and TRBJ1-2, with 9 bases aligning to TRBD1. Trimming removed 3 bases from V and 4 bases from J; junction bases left unmatched: 10. Germline CDR1 SGHRS, CDR2 YFSETQ. The CDR3 has 16 amino acids. As DNA, the CDR3 is TGCGCCAGCAGCTCCACAGGGGGCTTAGGCCTCTATGGCTACACCTTC. Translating it yields CASSSTGGLGLYGYTF.

V is TRBV15 and J is TRBJ2-3, with TRBD1 matching 8 bases. The ends lost 4 bases at V and 2 bases at J; junction bases unmatched: 5. The CDR3 spans 15 residues. Germline-derived CDR1 and CDR2 are LNHNV and YYDKDF (reference sequence). The CDR3 protein is CATSMDRAHTDTQYF. CDR3 DNA: TGTGCCACCAGCATGGACAGGGCCCACACAGATACGCAGTATTTT.

The genes are TRBV3-1 (or the pseudogene TRBV3-2) and TRBJ2-7; 9 bases line up with TRBD1. This CDR3 has 14 residues. The junction had 4 bases not matched to a gene; V was cut back by 4 bases and J by 3 bases. Germline V lookup: CDR1 LGHDT, CDR2 YNNKEL (reference sequence). This CDR3 is CASSRGQGLYEQYF. Here the CDR3 DNA reads TGTGCCAGCAGCCGGGGACAGGGCCTCTACGAGCAGTACTTC.

V is TRBV28 and J is TRBJ1-2, with D possibly TRBD1 on 6 matching bases. Trimming left V 6 bases short and J 8 bases short, with 22 bases between. The CDR3 totals 15 residues. The germline V gene encodes CDR1 MDHEN and CDR2 SYDVKM. CDR3 region: CASSQTDRYYGGYTF. The CDR3 nucleotides read TGTGCCAGCAGCCAAACGGACAGATACTACGGGGGCTACACCTTC.

V is TRBV19 and J is TRBJ2-3; D might be TRBD1 (6 bases). The CDR3 length is 16 residues. From germline, CDR1 is LNHDA and CDR2 SQIVND (reference sequence). V gave up 3 bases and J gave up 0 bases, with 13 bases separating them. In DNA form, the CDR3 reads TGTGCCAGTAGTATCCTGACAGGCCTCAGCACAGATACGCAGTATTTT. The encoded protein is CASSILTGLSTDTQYF.

The gene calls are TRBV28 and TRBJ2-3; 9 bases match TRBD1. The CDR3 covers 12 residues. CDR1 and CDR2 from the germline V gene are MDHEN and SYDVKM. J lost 6 bases, V lost 10 bases, and 5 bases had no gene match. The CDR3 region has the DNA TGTGCCACCAGGACAGGGGTGGATACGCAGTATTTT. Protein product: CATRTGVDTQYF.

This clone was detected only once. This chain uses TRBV6-5 with TRBJ1-2, with 8 nucleotides matching TRBD1. Germline CDR1 MNHEY, CDR2 SVGAGI. V was clipped by 7 bases and J by 0 bases; unmatched bases: 4. This CDR3 contains 14 residues. CDR3 bases: TGTGCCAGCACAGGGGGCGGAACTAACTATGGCTACACCTTC. Its translation: CASTGGGTNYGYTF.

The CDR3 reads CASGIGPPVNSPLHF. In DNA form, the CDR3 reads TGTGCCAGCGGTATTGGGCCGCCTGTGAATTCACCCCTCCACTTT. J is TRBJ1-6 and V is TRBV2; D not certain. Germline CDR1 reads SNHLY; CDR2 reads FYNNEI. Trimming cost V 8 bases and J 7 bases, with 18 bases left between them. The CDR3 consists of 15 residues.

The gene calls are TRBV5-1 and TRBJ1-6, with 10 bases identical to TRBD1. The V and J ends lost 5 bases and 8 bases, in that order; junction bases with no gene match: 4. In germline, CDR1 is SGHRS, CDR2 YFSETQ. The CDR3 extends over 14 amino acids. The CDR3 DNA is TGCGCCAGCAGGCCCGGGACAGGGGATTCACCCCTCCACTTT. Protein sequence: CASRPGTGDSPLHF.

The rearrangement links TRBV7-3 to TRBJ2-2, with TRBD2 as a possible D gene (6 bases). CDR3 length equals 15 residues. The germline V gene has CDR1 SGHTA and CDR2 FQGTGA. The V and J ends lost 3 bases and 0 bases respectively, with 8 bases between them. For the CDR3, the DNA is TGTGCCAGCAGCTTCGGGGGAGCGAACACCGGGGAGCTGTTTTTT. Translation: CASSFGGANTGELFF. The variable domain in full, with the rest retrieved from reference TRBV7-3 and TRBJ2-2, is GAGVSQTPSNKVTEKGKYVELRCDPISGHTALYWYRQSLGQGPEFLIYFQGTGAADDSGLPNDRFFAVRPEGSVSTLKIQRTERGDSAVYLCASSFGGANTGELFFGEGSRLTVL.

This rearrangement joins TRBV28 to TRBJ2-5; 10 nucleotides agree with TRBD2. V dropped 4 bases and J dropped 2; count of bases not matched to a gene: 16. The V gene's germline CDR1 is MDHEN and CDR2 SYDVKM. This CDR3 has 19 residues. CDR3 amino acids: CASSWQVSLAGEGQETQYF. In nucleotides, the CDR3 is TGTGCCAGCAGTTGGCAAGTGAGTCTAGCGGGAGAGGGACAAGAGACCCAGTACTTC. Complete variable domain (other parts from reference TRBV28 and TRBJ2-5): DVKVTQSSRYLVKRTGEKVFLECVQDMDHENMFWYRQDPGLGLRLIYFSYDVKMKEKGDIPEGYSVSREKKERFSLILESASTNQTSMYLCASSWQVSLAGEGQETQYFGPGTRLLVL.

This chain joins TRBV25-1 and TRBJ2-4; 7 bases agree with TRBD1. With V trimmed by 3 bases and J by 0 bases, 5 bases remained unmatched. The CDR3 loop spans 16 amino acids. CDR1 and CDR2 (germline): MGHDK, SYGVNS. In DNA form, the CDR3 reads TGTGCCAGCAGTGAGCGACAGGGTCTAGCCAAAAACATTCAGTACTTC. Amino acids: CASSERQGLAKNIQYF.

This chain joins TRBV19 and TRBJ2-2; tentatively, D is TRBD2 (6 bases). The CDR3 is 12 amino acids. V was clipped by 8 bases and J by 6 bases, with 10 bases between them. Germline V CDR1 and CDR2: LNHDA, SQIVND (reference sequence). The CDR3: CASQLAPGELFF. CDR3 DNA: TGTGCCAGTCAGCTAGCGCCCGGGGAGCTGTTTTTT.

The chain couples TRBV9 to TRBJ1-4; a possible D gene is TRBD1 (6 bases). The germline V gene encodes CDR1 SGDLS and CDR2 YYNGEE. V was pared by 3 bases and J by 8 bases, with 11 bases between. The CDR3 length is 13 residues. CDR3 sequence reads: CASSAGVGEKLFF. The CDR3 DNA sequence: TGTGCCAGCAGCGCAGGGGTGGGGGAAAAACTGTTTTTT.

The genes are TRBV9 and TRBJ2-1; the match to TRBD2 covers 11 bases. Germline V gene data show CDR1 as SGDLS and CDR2 as YYNGEE. Trimming took 0 bases from V and 5 from J; bases not matched to a gene: 10. The CDR3 consists of 18 residues. The CDR3, as DNA: TGTGCCAGCAGCGTAGCACTAGCGGGAGCCCAGAATGACAATGAGCAGTTCTTC. As protein: CASSVALAGAQNDNEQFF.

V is TRBV5-1 and J is TRBJ2-2, with 9 bases lining up with TRBD1. The junction had 6 bases not matched to a gene; V was cut back by 3 bases and J by 6 bases. This CDR3 is 15 amino acids long. Germline V gene lookup returns CDR1 SGHRS and CDR2 YFSETQ. The CDR3 DNA reads TGCGCCAGCAGCTCAACAGGGGGCGCCGCCGGGGAGCTGTTTTTT. Its protein product is CASSSTGGAAGELFF.

This sequence joins TRBV10-3 and TRBJ1-4, with D possibly TRBD1 on 5 matching bases. The V end was cut by 2 bases, the J end by 8 bases, with 18 bases between. CDR3 length: 16 amino acids. Germline assignment: CDR1 ENHRY and CDR2 SYGVKD. CDR3 protein: CAISEPGGPMGEKLFF. The CDR3 nucleotides are TGTGCCATCAGTGAGCCGGGGGGACCGATGGGGGAAAAACTGTTTTTT.

The chain employs TRBV25-1 and TRBJ1-2, with D possibly matching TRBD1 (6 bases). CDR3 length equals 14 residues. Germline CDR1 MGHDK, CDR2 SYGVNS. The V end was cut by 2 bases, the J end by 8 bases, with 15 bases between. CDR3 loop: CASSEMDSRRGYTF. The CDR3 nucleotides are TGTGCCAGCAGTGAAATGGACAGTCGGAGAGGCTACACCTTC.

The CDR3 nucleotides read TGCAGCGTTGTTCACGGGTATGGCTACACCTTC. Protein: CSVVHGYGYTF. V is TRBV29-1 and J is TRBJ1-2, with D uncertain. The germline V gene encodes CDR1 SQVTM and CDR2 ANQGSEA. Trimming stripped 4 bases from V and 5 bases from J, with 8 bases between. The CDR3 totals 11 residues. The full variable domain, with the rest looked up from reference TRBV29-1 and TRBJ1-2, is SAVISQKPSRDICQRGTSLTIQCQVDSQVTMMFWYRQQPGQSLTLIATANQGSEATYESGFVIDKFPISRPNLTFSTLTVSNMSPEDSSIYLCSVVHGYGYTFGSGTRLTVV.

V is TRBV27 and J is TRBJ2-2; the D gene is possibly TRBD2 (5 bases). The CDR3 contains 14 residues. Deletions cut 6 bases from V and 3 bases from J, with 11 bases between. Germline V CDR1 and CDR2: MNHEY, SMNVEV (reference sequence). The CDR3 region is CASRRGGHTGELFF. The CDR3 DNA sequence: TGTGCCAGCAGGAGAGGAGGCCACACCGGGGAGCTGTTTTTT.